The sequence of this T cell receptor (beta chain) was determined in a study of T cell clonality in common variable immunodeficiency. The sample holds many counts of this clone. What it recognizes is unknown. Read sequence stops 3 residues before the CDR3 end, and the germline J gene provides the missing end. Some clones are missing from TCRdb's copy, which holds only in-frame ones; the method was immunoSEQ multiplex PCR. The sample includes about 50,000 clones, none of them occurring once. The CDR3 runs 21 residues. J lost 4 bases, V lost 1 base, and 25 bases had no gene match. Germline-derived CDR1 and CDR2 are DFQATT and SNEGSKA (reference sequence). Study-level results: Fewer deletions and N-nucleotide insertions were reportedly seen in common variable immunodeficiency TCR beta sequences. Compared with controls, CVID subjects had fewer shared TCRbeta clones.

Donors gave 5 to 8 ml heparinized peripheral whole blood. The source material was peripheral blood mononuclear cells. V is TRBV20-1 and J is TRBJ2-5, with TRBD2 matching over 9 bases. The receptor comes from a person aged 18 to 75 in good health. The covered CDR3 bases are TGCAGTGCTAGAGGACCTACAGAGGGTAATAGCGGGAGCGGAGGGGGAGAGACC. This codes for CSARGPTEGNSGSGGGET. The CDR3 as a whole reads CSARGPTEGNSGSGGGETQYF.